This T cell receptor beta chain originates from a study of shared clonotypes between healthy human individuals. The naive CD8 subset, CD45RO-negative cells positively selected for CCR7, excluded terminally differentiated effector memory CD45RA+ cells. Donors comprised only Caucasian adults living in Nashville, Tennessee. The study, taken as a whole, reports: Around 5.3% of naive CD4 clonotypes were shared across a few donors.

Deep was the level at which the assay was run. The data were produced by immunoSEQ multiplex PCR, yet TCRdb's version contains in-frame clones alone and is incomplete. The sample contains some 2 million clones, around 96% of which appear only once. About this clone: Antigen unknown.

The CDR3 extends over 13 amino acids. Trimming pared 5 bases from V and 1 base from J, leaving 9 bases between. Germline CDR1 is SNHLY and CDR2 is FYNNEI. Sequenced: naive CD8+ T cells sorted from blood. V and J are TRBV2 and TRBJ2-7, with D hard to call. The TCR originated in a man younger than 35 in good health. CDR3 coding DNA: TGTGCCAGCAGTCCCACCAAGTCCTACGAGCAGTACTTC. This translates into CASSPTKSYEQYF.